This T cell receptor beta chain was documented in a study of vaccination effects on CD4 cells after COVID-19. Before sequencing, viral peptide pools were used by the ViraFEST assay to expand antigen-specific CD4+ T cells. Having been cultured for 10 days, the cells underwent CD4+ T cell isolation. Testing of the vaccine recipients showed negative nucleocapsid antibodies and no prior SARS-CoV-2 infection. Cultures had half their medium replaced with IL-2 medium on days 3 and 7. Worth noting for this clone: As yet, its antigen is unknown.

Clones were sequenced by immunoSEQ multiplex PCR, and TCRdb holds only the in-frame ones, with some missing. The repertoire holds 50,000 to 65,000 clones, with more than 70% as singletons. Overall study findings and caveats: Few convalescent patients were included, and no early post-infection timepoints were sampled. Infection-derived and vaccine-derived clones contracted markedly late after vaccination.

The specimen comprised CD4+ T cells from PBMCs cultured with HCoV-OC43 spike peptides, sampled before COVID-19 vaccination. Sample subset: HCoV-OC43 spike overlapping peptide pool stimulation. The sequence came from a human donor who received a COVID-19 vaccine.

CDR3 sequence reads: CASSLGLAGGYSYNEQFF. For the CDR3, the DNA is TGTGCCAGCAGCTTGGGACTAGCGGGGGGGTACTCCTACAATGAGCAGTTCTTC. This chain uses TRBV5-8 with TRBJ2-1; TRBD2 agrees at 14 bases. This CDR3 contains 18 residues. Germline assignment: CDR1 SGHTS and CDR2 YDEGEE. Unmatched junction bases numbered 2, after V lost 0 bases and J lost 0 bases.